The T cell receptor beta chain described here comes from a study of cytomegalovirus exposure and HLA in healthy donors. Germline CDR1 SGHRS, CDR2 YFSETQ. V shed 4 bases and J shed 3 bases, with 13 bases lying between them. The CDR3 has 14 amino acids. PCR amplification relied on 60 Vbeta primers (plus 13 Jbeta primers). TCRdb's table, derived via immunoSEQ multiplex PCR, lists solely in-frame clones and lacks some. In the table there are about 120,000 clones, 75% to 80% of which are singletons. The V and J genes are TRBV5-1 and TRBJ1-1, with a weak D call TRBD1 (5 bases). The specimen sequenced was PBMCs. The source of this sequence is a woman in her thirties or forties in good health and CMV-seropositive. The CDR3 DNA is TGCGCCAGCAGCCCAGGGTTGTCAGACACTGAAGCTTTCTTT. This translates into CASSPGLSDTEAFF.